This passage covers 19 T cell receptor beta chains from one sample sequenced in a study of T-cell reconstitution after alpha-beta-depleted transplantation in children. The TCRbeta library incorporated unique molecular identifiers. TCRdb called the PCR reads again in MiXCR, with one record for every CDR3 protein. The profile covers under 450,000 distinct CDR3 sequences, with roughly 17% appearing a single time and under 30% taken by the ten largest. The material sequenced was PBMCs, mostly from graft donor cells, taken 360 days after TCRalphabeta/CD19-depleted stem cell transplant. These receptors came from a boy under two years old who had a stem cell transplant for Wiskott-Aldrich syndrome, so the T cells may come from the graft donor.

In this sample, this clonotype turned up many times. The chain couples TRBV12-3 or TRBV12-4 to TRBJ2-1, with 8 nucleotides matching TRBD2. This CDR3 has 16 residues. The trim removed 2 bases at V and 2 bases at J, leaving 5 bases unmatched. The CDR3 bases are TGTGCCAGCAGTTTACTGGCGGGGGGAGCCTACAATGAGCAGTTCTTC. Protein sequence: CASSLLAGGAYNEQFF.

This clonotype was counted many times. The chain is built from TRBV10-3 and TRBJ1-2; D perhaps matches TRBD1 (5 bases). This CDR3 is 14 amino acids long. V was cut by 5 bases and J by 4 bases, with 14 bases left in between. Per germline, CDR1 ENHRY and CDR2 SYGVKD. The CDR3 nucleotides are TGTGCCATCAGTCCGGGACTTTTATTCTATGGCTACACCTTC. As protein: CAISPGLLFYGYTF.

This clonotype has at least ten counts. The gene calls are TRBV12-3 or TRBV12-4 and TRBJ2-1, with D unresolved. With 6 bases removed from V and 4 bases from J, the gap between germline ends came to 13 bases. There are 14 residues in the CDR3. The CDR3 DNA sequence: TGTGCCAGCAGCCCGCGGCCCAGTTACAATGAGCAGTTCTTC. Translated: CASSPRPSYNEQFF.

The chain joins TRBV19 to TRBJ2-5; D possibly matches TRBD1 or TRBD2 (5 bases each). Trimming shortened V by 5 bases and J by 1 base, and 17 bases separated the two germline ends. CDR3 length: 16 amino acids. Germline-derived CDR1 and CDR2 are LNHDA and SQIVND (reference sequence). The CDR3 spells CASSVSHAGTQETQYF. The CDR3, as DNA: TGTGCCAGTAGTGTATCTCACGCCGGGACCCAAGAGACCCAGTACTTC.

This clonotype appeared a few times. This chain links TRBV7-9 with TRBJ2-3, with 11 bases identical to TRBD2. V was pared by 5 bases and J by 5 bases, with 6 bases of the junction left unmatched. CDR3 length: 15 amino acids. Germline V gives CDR1 SEHNR, CDR2 FQNEAQ (reference sequence). CDR3 loop: CASSLTSGRGDTQYF. The CDR3 region has the DNA TGTGCCAGCAGCCTCACTAGCGGGAGAGGAGATACGCAGTATTTT.

The gene calls are TRBV20-1 and TRBJ2-5, with D perhaps TRBD1 (7 bases). The CDR3 covers 15 residues. V shed 3 bases and J shed 0 bases, with 14 bases lying between them. CDR1 DFQATT and CDR2 SNEGSKA come from the germline V gene (reference sequence). CDR3 bases: TGCAGTGCTAGGAGCTCAGGGGGGTACCAAGAGACCCAGTACTTC. Translation gives CSARSSGGYQETQYF.

This clonotype came up a few times. J is TRBJ2-5 and V is TRBV5-1; TRBD1 might be the D (6 bases). Germline V gene lookup returns CDR1 SGHRS and CDR2 YFSETQ. This CDR3 contains 13 residues. The V end was cut by 4 bases, the J end by 3 bases, with 10 bases between. This CDR3 is CASSQGIKETQYF. The CDR3 nucleotides read TGCGCCAGCAGCCAGGGGATTAAAGAGACCCAGTACTTC.

This clonotype was seen at least ten times. The chain employs TRBV18 and TRBJ2-1; TRBD2 matches 12 bases. Germline values: CDR1 KGHSH, CDR2 LQKENI. J was trimmed by 4 bases and V by 8 bases; bases with no gene match: 6. This CDR3 has 15 residues. For the CDR3, the DNA is TGTGCCAGCAGCCCCCTAGCGGGGGGGTACAATGAGCAGTTCTTC. Translating gives CASSPLAGGYNEQFF.

This clonotype has a handful of counts. This sequence joins TRBV20-1 and TRBJ1-2; D gene ambiguous. Trimming cost V 2 bases and J 1 base, with 8 bases left between them. CDR3 size: 13 residues. The germline CDR1 and CDR2 sequences are DFQATT and SNEGSKA (reference sequence). This chain's CDR3 is CSARLGHNYGYTF. The CDR3 nucleotides read TGCAGTGCTAGACTGGGCCATAACTATGGCTACACCTTC.

The gene calls are TRBV6-5 and TRBJ2-7; D is unresolved. This CDR3 has 14 amino acids. Trimming removed 0 bases from V and 1 base from J, with 7 bases in between. Per the germline V gene, CDR1 is MNHEY and CDR2 is SVGAGI. The CDR3 DNA reads TGTGCCAGCAGTTACTCCTTCAGATCCTACGAGCAGTACTTC. Translated: CASSYSFRSYEQYF.

The chain uses TRBV5-1 and TRBJ2-3; D gene ambiguous. This CDR3 region has 14 residues. Germline assignment: CDR1 SGHRS and CDR2 YFSETQ. V was trimmed by 3 bases and J by 2 bases, leaving 10 bases between them. The CDR3 loop is CASSSQTNTDTQYF. DNA of the CDR3: TGCGCCAGCAGCTCCCAGACAAACACAGATACGCAGTATTTT.

CDR3 bases: TGCGCCAGCAGCTTAGGGCTAGCCGGGCCTCAAGAGACCCAGTACTTC. This codes for CASSLGLAGPQETQYF. This chain links TRBV5-1 with TRBJ2-5, with a tentative D call TRBD2 (5 bases). The V end lost 2 bases, the J end lost 2 bases, and 16 bases lay between the germline ends. CDR1 is SGHRS and CDR2 is YFSETQ in the germline V gene. The CDR3 spans 16 residues.

V usage is TRBV7-9 and J usage is TRBJ2-3, with D hard to call. Germline CDR1 reads SEHNR; CDR2 reads FQNEAQ (reference sequence). V lost 4 bases to trimming and J lost 5 bases, with 16 bases between them. The CDR3 length is 15 residues. This CDR3 is CASSSLRGRLDTQYF. The CDR3 DNA follows: TGTGCCAGCAGCTCCCTCAGAGGACGCTTAGATACGCAGTATTTT.

J is TRBJ2-7 and V is TRBV12-3 or TRBV12-4, with 9 bases aligning to TRBD2. With V trimmed by 3 bases and J by 2 bases, 2 bases remained unmatched. There are 14 residues in the CDR3. CDR3 bases: TGTGCCAGCAGTTTTAAGCGGGGGGCCTACGAGCAGTACTTC. Translation: CASSFKRGAYEQYF.

This sequence joins TRBV5-1 and TRBJ2-3, with no clear D. The germline V and J ends were trimmed by 2 bases and 6 bases, with 7 bases remaining between them. This CDR3 is built from 12 residues. The germline gives CDR1 SGHRS, CDR2 YFSETQ. The DNA for the CDR3 is TGCGCCAGCAGCTTTGTGCGGGATACGCAGTATTTT. Translating gives CASSFVRDTQYF.

The chain joins TRBV20-1 to TRBJ2-5; D is unresolved. Per the germline V gene, CDR1 is DFQATT and CDR2 is SNEGSKA (reference sequence). The CDR3 is 14 residues long. Trimming pared 1 base from V and 5 bases from J, leaving 14 bases between. The CDR3 sequence: CSARVKRRVETQYF. CDR3 bases: TGCAGTGCTAGAGTAAAGCGCCGTGTGGAGACCCAGTACTTC.

The chain uses TRBV25-1 and TRBJ2-3; 7 bases are a match to TRBD1. From germline, CDR1 is MGHDK and CDR2 SYGVNS. CDR3 length: 10 amino acids. V trimming: 6 bases; J trimming: 9 bases; junction bases outside the gene matches: 0. Written as DNA, the CDR3 is TGTGCCAGCAGACAGGGGACGCAGTATTTT. The encoded protein is CASRQGTQYF.

This clonotype was picked up a small number of times. The V gene is TRBV7-9, the J gene TRBJ2-1, with D possibly being TRBD1 (5 bases). The germline gives CDR1 SEHNR, CDR2 FQNEAQ (reference sequence). V gave up 4 bases and J gave up 7 bases, with 8 bases separating them. CDR3 size: 12 residues. The CDR3 sequence is CASSWGSNEQFF. The CDR3 coding sequence is TGTGCCAGCAGCTGGGGCTCTAATGAGCAGTTCTTC. Filled out from reference TRBV7-9 and TRBJ2-1, the complete variable domain reads DTGVSQNPRHKITKRGQNVTFRCDPISEHNRLYWYRQTLGQGPEFLTYFQNEAQLEKSRLLSDRFSAERPKGSFSTLEIQRTEQGDSAMYLCASSWGSNEQFFGPGTRLTVL.

This clonotype came up a few times. The CDR3 nucleotides read TGCAGTGGGAAGAGACACTCGAACACCGGGGAGCTGTTTTTT. It yields the protein CSGKRHSNTGELFF. V and J are TRBV20-1 and TRBJ2-2; no firm D call. The CDR3 contains 14 residues. Trimming removed 7 bases from V and 0 bases from J, with 12 bases in between. Germline CDR1 DFQATT, CDR2 SNEGSKA (reference sequence).